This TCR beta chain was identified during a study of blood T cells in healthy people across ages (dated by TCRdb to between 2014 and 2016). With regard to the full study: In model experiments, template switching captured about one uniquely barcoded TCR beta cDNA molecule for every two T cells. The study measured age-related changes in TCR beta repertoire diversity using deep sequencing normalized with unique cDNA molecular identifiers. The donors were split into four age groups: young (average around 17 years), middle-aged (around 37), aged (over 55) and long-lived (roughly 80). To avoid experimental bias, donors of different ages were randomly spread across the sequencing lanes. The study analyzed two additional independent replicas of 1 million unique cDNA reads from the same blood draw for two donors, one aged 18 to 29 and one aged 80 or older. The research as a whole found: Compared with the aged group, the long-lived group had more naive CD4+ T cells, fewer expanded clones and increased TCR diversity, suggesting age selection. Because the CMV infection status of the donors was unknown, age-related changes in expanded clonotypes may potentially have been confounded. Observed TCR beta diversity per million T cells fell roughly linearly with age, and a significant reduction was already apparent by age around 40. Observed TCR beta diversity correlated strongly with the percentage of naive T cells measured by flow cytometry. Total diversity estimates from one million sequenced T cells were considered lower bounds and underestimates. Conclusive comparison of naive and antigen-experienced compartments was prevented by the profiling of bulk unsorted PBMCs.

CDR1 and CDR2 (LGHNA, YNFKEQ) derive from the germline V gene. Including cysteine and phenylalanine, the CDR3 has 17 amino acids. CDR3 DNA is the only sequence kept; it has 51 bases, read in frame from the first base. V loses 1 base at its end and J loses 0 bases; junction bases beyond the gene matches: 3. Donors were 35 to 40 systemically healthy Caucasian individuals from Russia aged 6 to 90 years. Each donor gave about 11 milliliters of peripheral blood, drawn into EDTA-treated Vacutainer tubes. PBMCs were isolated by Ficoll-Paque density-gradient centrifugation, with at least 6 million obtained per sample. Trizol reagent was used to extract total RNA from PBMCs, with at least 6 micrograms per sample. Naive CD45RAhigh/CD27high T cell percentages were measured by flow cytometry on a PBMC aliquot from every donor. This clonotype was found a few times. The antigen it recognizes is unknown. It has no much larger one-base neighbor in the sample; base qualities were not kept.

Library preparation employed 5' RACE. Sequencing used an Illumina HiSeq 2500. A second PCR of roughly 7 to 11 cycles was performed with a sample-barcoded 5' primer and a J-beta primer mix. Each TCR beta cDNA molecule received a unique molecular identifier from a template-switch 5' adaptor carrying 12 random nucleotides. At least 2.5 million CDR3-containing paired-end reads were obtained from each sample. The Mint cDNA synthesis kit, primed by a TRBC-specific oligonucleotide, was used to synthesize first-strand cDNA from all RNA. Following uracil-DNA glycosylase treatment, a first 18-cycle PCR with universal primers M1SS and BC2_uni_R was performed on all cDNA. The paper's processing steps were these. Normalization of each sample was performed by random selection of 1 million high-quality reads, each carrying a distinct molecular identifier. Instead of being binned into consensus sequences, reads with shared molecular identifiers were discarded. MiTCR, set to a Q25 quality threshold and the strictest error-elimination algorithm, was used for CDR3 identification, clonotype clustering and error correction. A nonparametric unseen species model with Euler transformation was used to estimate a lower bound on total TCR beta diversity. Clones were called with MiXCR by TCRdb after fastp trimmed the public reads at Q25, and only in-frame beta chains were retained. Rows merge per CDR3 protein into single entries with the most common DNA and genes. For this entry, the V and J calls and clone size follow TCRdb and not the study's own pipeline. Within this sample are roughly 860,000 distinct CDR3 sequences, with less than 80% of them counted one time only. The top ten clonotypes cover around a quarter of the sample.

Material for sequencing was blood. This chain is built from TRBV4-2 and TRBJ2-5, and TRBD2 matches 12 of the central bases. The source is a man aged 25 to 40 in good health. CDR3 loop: CASSQGTSGVYQETQYF. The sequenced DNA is TGTGCCAGCAGCCAAGGGACTAGCGGGGTGTACCAAGAGACCCAGTACTTC.